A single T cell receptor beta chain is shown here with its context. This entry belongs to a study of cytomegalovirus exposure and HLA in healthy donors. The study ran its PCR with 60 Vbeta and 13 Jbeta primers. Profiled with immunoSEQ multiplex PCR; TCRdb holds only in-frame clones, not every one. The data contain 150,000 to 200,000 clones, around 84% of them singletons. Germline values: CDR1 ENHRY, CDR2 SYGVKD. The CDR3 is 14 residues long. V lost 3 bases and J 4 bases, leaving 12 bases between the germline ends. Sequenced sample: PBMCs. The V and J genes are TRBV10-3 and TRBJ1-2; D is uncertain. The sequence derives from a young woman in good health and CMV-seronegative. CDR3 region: CAISDGLIGYGYTF. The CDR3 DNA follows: TGTGCCATCAGTGACGGACTGATTGGCTATGGCTACACCTTC.